Shown below are 8 T cell receptor beta chains from a single sample sequenced in a study of blood T cell repertoires in COVID-19. The method was immunoSEQ multiplex PCR; TCRdb's version includes in-frame clones alone and lacks a portion of them. The sample records about 240,000 clones, about nine tenths being singletons. Sequencing was carried out using peripheral blood. All receptors come from a man aged 60 to 69 who had recovered from COVID-19.

The chain couples TRBV5-1 to TRBJ2-5; tentative D call: TRBD2 (5 bases). The CDR3 consists of 16 residues. Germline V CDR1 and CDR2: SGHRS, YFSETQ. V lost 0 bases and J lost 1, with 13 bases in between. CDR3: CASSLGRGRSQETQYF. DNA of the CDR3: TGCGCCAGCAGCTTGGGCCGGGGAAGGTCCCAAGAGACCCAGTACTTC.

CDR3 sequence: CASSKTPSRTGAHEQYV. CDR3 nucleotide sequence: TGTGCCAGCAGCAAAACCCCATCAAGGACAGGGGCCCACGAGCAGTACGTC. V and J are TRBV21-1 and TRBJ2-7; TRBD1, the table's D call, lacks a check against the DNA. TRBV21-1 is classified as a pseudogene. The CDR3 is 17 amino acids.

The gene calls are TRBV30 and TRBJ2-1; 7 positions agree with TRBD1. V shed 3 bases, J shed 9 bases, and the junction held 8 bases outside the gene matches. The CDR3 covers 13 residues. Germline CDR1 is GTSNPN and CDR2 is SVGIG (reference sequence). The DNA of the CDR3 is TGTGCCTGGAGGGCGGGCAGGGGGAGTGAGCAGTTCTTC. Amino acids: CAWRAGRGSEQFF.

The chain recombines TRBV19 with TRBJ2-7, with 7 nucleotides matching TRBD1. The V and J ends lost 5 bases and 3 bases, in that order; junction bases with no gene match: 4. CDR1 and CDR2 from the germline V gene are LNHDA and SQIVND (reference sequence). This CDR3 is 13 amino acids long. CDR3 residues: CASSGRQGYEQYF. DNA of the CDR3: TGTGCCAGTAGTGGAAGACAGGGCTACGAGCAGTACTTC.

The gene calls are TRBV3-1 (or the pseudogene TRBV3-2) and TRBJ1-6, with 10 bases matching TRBD1. CDR1 is LGHDT and CDR2 is YNNKEL in the germline V gene (reference sequence). Unmatched junction bases numbered 11, after V lost 3 bases and J lost 0 bases. This CDR3 has 20 amino acids. The CDR3 protein is CASSHVTGGGQSSYNSPLHF. CDR3 nucleotides: TGTGCCAGCAGCCACGTGACAGGGGGCGGTCAGAGCTCCTATAATTCACCCCTCCACTTT.

This chain links TRBV24-1 with TRBJ2-1; 14 bases fit TRBD2. V gave up 7 bases and J gave up 0 bases; unmatched junction bases: 13. Germline CDR1 KGHDR, CDR2 SFDVKD. There are 20 residues in the CDR3. CDR3 nucleotide sequence: TGTGCCACCAGGGAATACGGACTAGCGGGGGGCCAAAGCTCCTACAATGAGCAGTTCTTC. Translating it yields CATREYGLAGGQSSYNEQFF.

The V and J genes are TRBV5-4 and TRBJ2-2, with 8 positions matching TRBD2. Unmatched junction bases numbered 12, after V lost 4 bases and J lost 4 bases. CDR3 length equals 17 residues. CDR1 and CDR2 from the germline V gene are SGHNT and YYREEE (reference sequence). CDR3 coding DNA: TGTGCCAGCAGCCCAAAACGGGGGGGCCGGGTCACCGGGGAGCTGTTTTTT. This translates into CASSPKRGGRVTGELFF.

This clone has just a few counts. The CDR3 spells CASSILGRNLNSPLHF. The CDR3 DNA is TGTGCCAGTAGTATCCTGGGGAGGAATTTAAATTCACCCCTCCACTTT. This chain connects TRBV19 to TRBJ1-6; no clear D. CDR1 and CDR2 (germline): LNHDA, SQIVND (reference sequence). V dropped 3 bases and J dropped 7 bases, with 16 bases sitting between them. The CDR3 is 16 amino acids.